A selection of T cell receptor beta chains follows, all from one sample in a study of CD8 T cells in Susac syndrome. TCRdb called the immunoSEQ multiplex PCR reads again in MiXCR, with one record for every CDR3 protein. The sample lists roughly 300,000 distinct CDR3 sequences, about 85% occurring once. The sample was CD8+ T cells from PBMCs. Source of these receptors: a human donor with multiple sclerosis. Each CDR3 is given with its conserved first and last residue. Fields, in order: V gene, D gene, clone size, J gene, CDR3 protein, CDR3 DNA. The D gene is left open where the match is weak. Expanded clones get a size class; other rows say once, few or many, or leave the size out.

V gene: TRBV7-9
D gene: TRBD1
clone size: .
J gene: TRBJ2-7
CDR3 protein: CASSLTGWRQGGYEQYF
CDR3 DNA: TGTGCCAGCAGCTTAACGGGTTGGAGACAGGGTGGTTACGAGCAGTACTTC

V gene: TRBV29-1
D gene: TRBD2
clone size: .
J gene: TRBJ2-1
CDR3 protein: CSVLTSGRGISYNEQFF
CDR3 DNA: TGCAGCGTCCTGACTAGCGGGAGGGGGATCTCCTACAATGAGCAGTTCTTC

V gene: TRBV7-9
D gene: .
clone size: .
J gene: TRBJ2-2
CDR3 protein: CASSSYSLAGELFF
CDR3 DNA: TGTGCCAGCAGCTCATACTCGTTAGCCGGGGAGCTGTTTTTT

V gene: TRBV27
D gene: .
clone size: few
J gene: TRBJ2-1
CDR3 protein: CASSLLAPYNEQFF
CDR3 DNA: TGTGCCAGCAGTTTACTAGCGCCCTACAATGAGCAGTTCTTC

V gene: TRBV6-5
D gene: TRBD1
clone size: .
J gene: TRBJ1-2
CDR3 protein: CASSYSLQGRRDYGYTF
CDR3 DNA: TGTGCCAGCAGTTACTCATTACAGGGGAGAAGGGACTATGGCTACACCTTC

V gene: TRBV28
D gene: .
clone size: .
J gene: TRBJ2-5
CDR3 protein: CASSLGRSFGVGETQYF
CDR3 DNA: TGTGCCAGCAGTTTAGGAAGAAGTTTTGGGGTGGGAGAGACCCAGTACTTC

V gene: TRBV5-4
D gene: .
clone size: .
J gene: TRBJ1-1
CDR3 protein: CASSFTTDANTEAFF
CDR3 DNA: TGTGCCAGCAGCTTTACGACAGACGCCAACACTGAAGCTTTCTTT

V gene: TRBV7-2
D gene: .
clone size: .
J gene: TRBJ2-7
CDR3 protein: CASSPTYRYEQYF
CDR3 DNA: TGTGCCAGCAGCCCCACCTACAGGTACGAGCAGTACTTC

V gene: TRBV9
D gene: .
clone size: .
J gene: TRBJ1-2
CDR3 protein: CASSVAGAMGNYGYTF
CDR3 DNA: TGTGCCAGCAGCGTAGCAGGGGCCATGGGGAACTATGGCTACACCTTC

V gene: TRBV27
D gene: .
clone size: .
J gene: TRBJ2-1
CDR3 protein: CASSPGPGSFYNEQFF
CDR3 DNA: TGTGCCAGCAGTCCTGGGCCCGGGTCATTCTACAATGAGCAGTTCTTC

V gene: TRBV2
D gene: .
clone size: .
J gene: TRBJ2-7
CDR3 protein: CASNELRSYEQYF
CDR3 DNA: TGTGCCAGCAATGAACTGAGATCCTACGAGCAGTACTTC

V gene: TRBV27
D gene: .
clone size: few
J gene: TRBJ1-1
CDR3 protein: CASSLGQGKDAFF
CDR3 DNA: TGTGCCAGCAGTTTAGGTCAGGGAAAGGACGCTTTCTTT